This TCR beta chain is from a study of blood T cell repertoires in COVID-19. The assay was immunoSEQ multiplex PCR, and TCRdb's table has in-frame clones only and misses some. The profile covers about 80,000 clones, with approximately 86% appearing a single time and 7% to 8% taken by the ten largest. This TCR was recovered from a man between 65 and 85 years old with acute or convalescent COVID-19. The sequenced material came from peripheral blood.

Here the CDR3 reads CASSLGVGELFF. The CDR3 nucleotides read TGTGCCAGCAGCTTGGGCGTCGGGGAGCTGTTTTTT. The J gene is TRBJ2-2, the V gene TRBV5-6; D gene ambiguous. The V gene's germline CDR1 is SGHDT and CDR2 YYEEEE. The germline V and J ends were trimmed by 0 bases and 7 bases, with 4 bases remaining between them. The CDR3 sequence is 12 residues long.